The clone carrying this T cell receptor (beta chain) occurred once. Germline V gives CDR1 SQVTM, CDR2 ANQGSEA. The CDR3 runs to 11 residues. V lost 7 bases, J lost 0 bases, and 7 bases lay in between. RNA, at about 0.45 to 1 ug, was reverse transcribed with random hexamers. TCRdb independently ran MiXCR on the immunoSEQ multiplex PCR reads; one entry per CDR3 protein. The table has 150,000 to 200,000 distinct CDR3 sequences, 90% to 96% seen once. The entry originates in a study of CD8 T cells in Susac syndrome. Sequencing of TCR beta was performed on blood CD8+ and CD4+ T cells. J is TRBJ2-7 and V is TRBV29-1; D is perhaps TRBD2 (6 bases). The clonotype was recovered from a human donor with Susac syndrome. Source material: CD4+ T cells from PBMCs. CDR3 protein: CSAGGSYEQYF. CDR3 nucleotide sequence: TGCAGCGCCGGGGGCTCCTACGAGCAGTACTTC.